The clone carrying this T cell receptor beta chain was picked up one time. The target antigen is unknown. This sample is drawn from a study of T cell responses to AZD1222 COVID-19 vaccine. General observations from the study: It was only after the peak T cell response that any repertoires were sampled. Seropositivity was recorded at baseline in only six AZD1222 recipients. Nearly half of the spike-specific TCRs reportedly recognize variant regions that carry no mutations.

Libraries were prepared by immunoSEQ multiplex PCR; TCRdb keeps only in-frame clonotypes and omits some of them. The table records roughly 130,000 clones, 80% to 90% of them present only once. With V trimmed by 3 bases and J by 5 bases, 6 bases remained unmatched. The CDR3 has 14 amino acids. In germline, CDR1 is SGDLS, CDR2 YYNGEE. The chain carries TRBV9 and TRBJ2-5, with TRBD1 matching over 8 bases. Specimen: peripheral blood, collected on day 0 of MenACWY control vaccination. This TCR was recovered from an adult in good health. The CDR3 reads CASSEGQVGETQYF. Here the CDR3 DNA reads TGTGCCAGCAGCGAGGGACAGGTGGGGGAGACCCAGTACTTC.